What follows are 25 T cell receptor beta chains derived from one specimen sequenced in a study of blood T cell repertoires in COVID-19. Libraries were prepared by immunoSEQ multiplex PCR; TCRdb keeps only in-frame clonotypes and omits some of them. The sample shows a few hundred thousand clones, about 88% of them seen only once. The sequenced sample was PBMCs or T cells enriched from blood (not recorded which). These receptors were taken from a woman younger than 30 who had been exposed to COVID-19.

This clone has just one count. The gene calls are TRBV7-7 and TRBJ2-7; 9 bases map to TRBD1. V trimming: 1 base; J trimming: 3 bases; junction bases outside the gene matches: 4. The CDR3 contains 15 residues. Germline CDR1 is SSHAT and CDR2 is FNYEAQ (reference sequence). As DNA, the CDR3 is TGTGCCAGCAGCTTAGGGACAGGGGTCAACTACGAGCAGTACTTC. It specifies CASSLGTGVNYEQYF.

This clone was detected only once. The rearrangement joins TRBV4-2 to TRBJ1-1; D call uncertain. V lost 0 bases and J 6 bases, leaving 14 bases between the germline ends. The CDR3 covers 15 residues. Germline V CDR1 and CDR2: LGHNA, YNFKEQ. The CDR3 region is CASSQDWPGNPEAFF. CDR3 DNA: TGTGCCAGCAGCCAAGATTGGCCGGGAAACCCTGAAGCTTTCTTT.

The rearrangement links TRBV24-1 to TRBJ2-1; D unclear. V lost 3 bases and J 4 bases, leaving 6 bases between the germline ends. The CDR3 totals 13 residues. From germline, CDR1 is KGHDR and CDR2 SFDVKD. CDR3 nucleotides: TGTGCCACCAGTGATAACCGGTACAATGAGCAGTTCTTC. Translation: CATSDNRYNEQFF.

The DNA of the CDR3 is TGTGCCAGCAGAGCCGCGGGGGGTCCTCTGGACGAGCAGTACTTC. Its translation: CASRAAGGPLDEQYF. The chain has TRBV6-5 and TRBJ2-7, with TRBD2 matching over 8 bases. V shed 6 bases and J 5 bases; nucleotides not matched to a gene: 12. Germline V gives CDR1 MNHEY, CDR2 SVGAGI. The CDR3 runs to 15 residues.

The rearrangement joins TRBV9 to TRBJ1-1, with D maybe TRBD1 (6 bases). Trimming removed 5 bases at V and 1 base at J, with 12 bases between. Germline CDR1 reads SGDLS; CDR2 reads YYNGEE. This CDR3 contains 14 residues. The CDR3, as DNA: TGTGCCAGCAGAGCCCCACAGGGGAACACTGAAGCTTTCTTT. This gives the protein CASRAPQGNTEAFF.

This chain joins TRBV28 and TRBJ2-4; D perhaps matches TRBD1 (5 bases). The germline V and J ends were trimmed by 5 bases and 0 bases, with 14 bases remaining between them. Germline V gene sequence: CDR1 MDHEN, CDR2 SYDVKM. The CDR3 is made up of 16 amino acids. CDR3 DNA sequence: TGTGCCAGCAGTCTCAGACAGAGTATAGCCAAAAACATTCAGTACTTC. Its protein is CASSLRQSIAKNIQYF.

The chain is built from TRBV5-1 and TRBJ2-7, with D possibly matching TRBD2 (6 bases). The germline V gene encodes CDR1 SGHRS and CDR2 YFSETQ. Trimming stripped 0 bases from V and 5 bases from J, with 15 bases between. The CDR3 runs to 15 residues. The CDR3 bases are TGCGCCAGCAGCTTGGCCTACGGGGGTCCCAACGAGCAGTACTTC. It yields the protein CASSLAYGGPNEQYF.

The chain combines TRBV5-5 with TRBJ2-1; TRBD2 agrees at 10 bases. Germline trimming cut 1 base from V and 1 base from J; bases unmatched to any gene: 8. Per the germline V gene, CDR1 is SGHKS and CDR2 is YYEKEE (reference sequence). The CDR3 consists of 18 residues. The CDR3: CASSLRLAGANSYNEQFF. In DNA form, the CDR3 reads TGTGCCAGCAGCTTGAGGCTAGCGGGAGCGAATTCCTACAATGAGCAGTTCTTC.

CDR3 loop: CASSFDQGNEQYF. CDR3 DNA: TGTGCCAGCAGCTTCGATCAGGGGAACGAGCAGTACTTC. This rearrangement joins TRBV7-9 to TRBJ2-7, with TRBD1 as a possible D gene (6 bases). The CDR3 spans 13 residues. Trimming shortened V by 3 bases and J by 5 bases, and 11 bases separated the two germline ends. The germline V gene has CDR1 SEHNR and CDR2 FQNEAQ (reference sequence).

The chain recombines TRBV30 with TRBJ1-2; 10 bases line up with TRBD1. This CDR3 contains 15 residues. Germline V lookup: CDR1 GTSNPN, CDR2 SVGIG (reference sequence). The trim removed 0 bases at V and 8 bases at J, leaving 9 bases unmatched. The DNA for the CDR3 is TGTGCCTGGAGTGTAACCGGACAGGGGGAGAGAGGCTACACCTTC. Amino acid sequence: CAWSVTGQGERGYTF.

This sequence joins TRBV21-1 and TRBJ2-1; no DNA check was done on the table's D call, TRBD2. TRBV21-1 is an annotated pseudogene. This CDR3 spans 15 amino acids. CDR3 nucleotide sequence: TGTGCCAGCAGCAAAGTTCGGACTAGCATCAATGAGCAGTTCTTC. The encoded protein is CASSKVRTSINEQFF.

This chain joins TRBV28 and TRBJ1-1; D is unresolved. The germline CDR1 and CDR2 sequences are MDHEN and SYDVKM. V was clipped by 7 bases and J by 4 bases, with 13 bases between them. CDR3 length equals 13 residues. The CDR3 loop is CASNTLEATEAFF. As DNA, the CDR3 is TGTGCCAGCAATACCCTCGAAGCCACTGAAGCTTTCTTT.

The genes are TRBV11-2 and TRBJ2-7, with TRBD2 matching 7 bases. Germline CDR1 is SGHAT and CDR2 is FQNNGV. The CDR3 covers 13 residues. With 4 bases clipped from V and 2 bases from J, the junction kept 2 bases outside the gene matches. The CDR3 here is CASSYGTTYEQYF. In nucleotides, the CDR3 is TGTGCCAGCAGCTACGGGACTACCTACGAGCAGTACTTC. Filled out from reference TRBV11-2 and TRBJ2-7, the complete variable domain reads EAGVAQSPRYKIIEKRQSVAFWCNPISGHATLYWYQQILGQGPKLLIQFQNNGVVDDSQLPKDRFSAERLKGVDSTLKIQPAKLEDSAVYLCASSYGTTYEQYFGPGTRLTVT.

The sample holds one count of this clone. V and J are TRBV28 and TRBJ2-1, with TRBD2 identical over 8 bases. Trimming cost V 8 bases and J 0 bases; bases outside gene matches: 0. The CDR3 totals 13 residues. CDR1 is MDHEN, CDR2 SYDVKM, per germline. The CDR3 DNA reads TGTGCCAGCGGACTAGCCTCCTACAATGAGCAGTTCTTC. Translation: CASGLASYNEQFF.

The chain is built from TRBV6-5 and TRBJ1-2, with 8 bases matching TRBD1. The CDR3 runs to 14 residues. CDR1 MNHEY and CDR2 SVGAGI come from the germline V gene. V lost 0 bases, J lost 7 bases, and 4 bases stayed unmatched. DNA of the CDR3: TGTGCCAGCAGTTACTCGACAGGGGCCGGTGGCTACACCTTC. As protein: CASSYSTGAGGYTF.

The chain carries TRBV6-9 and TRBJ1-4; 11 bases match TRBD1. The CDR3 is 13 residues long. Trimming at V came to 6 bases and at J to 14 bases, leaving 8 bases not matched to a gene. Looked up from germline, CDR1 is MNHGY and CDR2 is SVAAGI. This chain's CDR3 is CASSEDRGRGLFF. DNA for the CDR3: TGTGCCAGCAGCGAGGACAGGGGGCGAGGGCTGTTTTTT.

V and J are TRBV25-1 and TRBJ2-7, with D possibly being TRBD1 (5 bases). Trimming took off 2 bases at V and 3 bases at J, with 23 bases between the two ends. CDR1 is MGHDK, CDR2 SYGVNS, per germline. The CDR3 runs to 18 residues. CDR3 residues: CASSEQIEAGHLSYEQYF. CDR3 nucleotide sequence: TGTGCCAGCAGTGAACAGATAGAGGCTGGACACCTAAGCTACGAGCAGTACTTC.

This clone was detected only once. The chain joins TRBV27 to TRBJ2-7; 10 nucleotides align to TRBD2. Unmatched junction bases numbered 5, after V lost 0 bases and J lost 3 bases. CDR1 and CDR2 (germline): MNHEY, SMNVEV (reference sequence). The CDR3 covers 16 residues. CDR3: CASSLSGSGGRYEQYF. CDR3 DNA sequence: TGTGCCAGCAGTTTATCTGGTAGCGGGGGGCGCTACGAGCAGTACTTC.

The chain combines TRBV28 with TRBJ1-5; TRBD1 aligns across 11 bases. This CDR3 has 17 amino acids. Germline V gene data show CDR1 as MDHEN and CDR2 as SYDVKM. Unmatched junction bases numbered 11, after V lost 4 bases and J lost 6 bases. CDR3 amino acids: CASSSGVGQGGSQPQHF. Here the CDR3 DNA reads TGTGCCAGCAGTTCTGGGGTGGGACAGGGGGGTAGTCAGCCCCAGCATTTT. The full variable domain, rest sourced from reference TRBV28 and TRBJ1-5, is DVKVTQSSRYLVKRTGEKVFLECVQDMDHENMFWYRQDPGLGLRLIYFSYDVKMKEKGDIPEGYSVSREKKERFSLILESASTNQTSMYLCASSSGVGQGGSQPQHFGDGTRLSIL.

The sample holds a few counts of this clone. V usage is TRBV5-8 and J usage is TRBJ1-2; the match to TRBD1 covers 7 bases. This CDR3 spans 14 amino acids. Germline V gives CDR1 SGHTS, CDR2 YDEGEE. The V gene end was trimmed by 5 bases and the J gene end by 7 bases; junction bases not matched to a gene: 11. CDR3 nucleotide sequence: TGTGCCAGCAGGAGAAGGACAGGAACCGTTGGCTACACCTTC. Translation gives CASRRRTGTVGYTF.

This rearrangement joins TRBV15 to TRBJ2-7, with a weak D call TRBD1 (6 bases). The CDR3 runs 15 residues. Per germline, CDR1 LNHNV and CDR2 YYDKDF (reference sequence). Deletions cut 0 bases from V and 1 base from J, with 10 bases between. The CDR3 sequence is CATSREWGRSYEQYF. The CDR3 DNA follows: TGTGCCACCAGCAGAGAATGGGGGCGATCCTACGAGCAGTACTTC. Supplemented by reference TRBV15 and TRBJ2-7, the full variable domain reads DAMVIQNPRYQVTQFGKPVTLSCSQTLNHNVMYWYQQKSSQAPKLLFHYYDKDFNNEADTPDNFQSRRPNTSFCFLDIRSPGLGDTAMYLCATSREWGRSYEQYFGPGTRLTVT.

The V call is TRBV5-4, the J call TRBJ1-1; the D is unclear. Germline values: CDR1 SGHNT, CDR2 YYREEE (reference sequence). V was pared by 1 base and J by 0 bases, with 10 bases between. The CDR3 consists of 15 residues. The CDR3 DNA follows: TGTGCCAGCAGCTTGTGGTCCCCGGTGAACACTGAAGCTTTCTTT. This gives the protein CASSLWSPVNTEAFF.

This rearrangement joins TRBV18 to TRBJ1-3; D unclear. Trimming pared 3 bases from V and 3 bases from J, leaving 9 bases between. The CDR3 runs 14 residues. The V gene's germline CDR1 is KGHSH and CDR2 LQKENI. In DNA, the CDR3 is TGTGCCAGCTCACCCGAATTAGTTGGAAACACCATATATTTT. This translates into CASSPELVGNTIYF.

This chain joins TRBV5-1 and TRBJ1-2; no definite D call. V was cut by 0 bases and J by 0 bases, with 9 bases left in between. The CDR3 is made up of 15 amino acids. CDR1 and CDR2 (germline): SGHRS, YFSETQ. CDR3 residues: CASSLVAETNYGYTF. The CDR3 region has the DNA TGCGCCAGCAGCTTGGTGGCAGAAACTAACTATGGCTACACCTTC. Full variable domain (outside the CDR3, taken from reference TRBV5-1 and TRBJ1-2): KAGVTQTPRYLIKTRGQQVTLSCSPISGHRSVSWYQQTPGQGLQFLFEYFSETQRNKGNFPGRFSGRQFSNSRSEMNVSTLELGDSALYLCASSLVAETNYGYTFGSGTRLTVV.

This chain links TRBV28 with TRBJ2-3; TRBD2 matches 9 bases. The J segment lost 3 bases and the V segment lost 8 bases, leaving 12 bases of the junction unmatched. The CDR3 runs to 16 residues. Germline V gene data show CDR1 as MDHEN and CDR2 as SYDVKM. The CDR3 nucleotides read TGTGCCAGCCCACCGGACGCGGGGGGGAAGACAGATACGCAGTATTTT. Its translation is CASPPDAGGKTDTQYF.